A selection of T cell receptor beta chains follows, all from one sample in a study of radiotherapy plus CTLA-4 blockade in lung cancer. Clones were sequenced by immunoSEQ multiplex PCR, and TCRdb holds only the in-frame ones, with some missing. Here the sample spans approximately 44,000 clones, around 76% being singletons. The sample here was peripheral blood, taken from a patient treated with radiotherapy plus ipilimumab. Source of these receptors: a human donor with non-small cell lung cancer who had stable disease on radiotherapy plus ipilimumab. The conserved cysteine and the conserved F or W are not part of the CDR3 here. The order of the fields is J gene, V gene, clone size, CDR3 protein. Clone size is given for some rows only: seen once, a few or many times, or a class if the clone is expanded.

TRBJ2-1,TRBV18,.,ASSPISRTGFDEQF
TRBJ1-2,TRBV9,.,ASSVDGRANYGYT
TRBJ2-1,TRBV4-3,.,ASSQAGTGGPREQF
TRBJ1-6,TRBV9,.,ASSGGLPNSPLH
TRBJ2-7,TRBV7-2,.,ASSLLAEQY
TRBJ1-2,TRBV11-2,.,ASSTRTLVSYGYT
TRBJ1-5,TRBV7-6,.,ASSPSLSQPQH
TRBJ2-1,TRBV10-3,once,AISAGLAGDSSYNEQF
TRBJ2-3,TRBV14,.,ASSQSSRYHTQY
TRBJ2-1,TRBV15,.,ATTKGRGAYNEQF
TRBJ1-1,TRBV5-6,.,ASSRVGRGRAEAF
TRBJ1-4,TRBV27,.,ASSLRAPNEKLF
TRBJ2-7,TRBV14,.,ASSQALGREGKYEQY
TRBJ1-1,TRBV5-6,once,ASSLVGGEDTEAF
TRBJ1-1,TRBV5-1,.,ASSPPTDLNTEAF
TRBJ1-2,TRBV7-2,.,ASSLIYPDGMYGYT
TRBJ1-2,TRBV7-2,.,ASSTRTGIGYGYT
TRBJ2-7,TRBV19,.,ASSLRDVAYEQY
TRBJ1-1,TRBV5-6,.,ASSFTSTEAF
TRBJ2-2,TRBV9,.,ASSVSSGGPNTGELF
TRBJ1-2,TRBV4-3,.,ASSPTSWTGGNYGYT
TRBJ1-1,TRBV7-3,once,ASSLIAGENTEAF
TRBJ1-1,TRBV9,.,ASSVADRRTEAF
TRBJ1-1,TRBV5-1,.,ASSFNVGTEAF
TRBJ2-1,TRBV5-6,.,ASSPGTSGRLYNEQF
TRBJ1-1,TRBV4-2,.,ASSQVVQGAEAF
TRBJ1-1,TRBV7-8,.,ASSLARDIPAEAF
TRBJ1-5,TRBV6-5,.,ASSEGEGNQPQH
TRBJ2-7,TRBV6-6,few,ASSLRELGEQY
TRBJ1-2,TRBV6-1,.,ASSEAMGSYGYT
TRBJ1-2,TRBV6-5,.,ASSIRPASYGYT
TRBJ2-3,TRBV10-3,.,AISQSSGGGDTQY
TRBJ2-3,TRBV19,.,ASTLGGLRTDTQY
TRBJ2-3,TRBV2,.,ASGLAGVATDTQY
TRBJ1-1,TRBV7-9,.,ASSARQGVNTEAF
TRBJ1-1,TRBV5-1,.,ASSLNRGGMRILNTEAF
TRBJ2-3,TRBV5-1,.,ASSLGASGTDTQY
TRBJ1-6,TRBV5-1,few,ASSSEDSLVSPLH
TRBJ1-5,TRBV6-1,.,ASISTGGSNQPQH
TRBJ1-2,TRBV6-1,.,ASSGTQALPYT
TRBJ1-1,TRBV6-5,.,ASSTNDRLTEAF
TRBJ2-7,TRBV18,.,ASSPLGGDSGEQY
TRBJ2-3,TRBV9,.,ASSEGVSTDTQY
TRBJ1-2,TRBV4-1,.,ASSQDGYGYT
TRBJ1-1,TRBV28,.,ASSPPGQVNTEAF
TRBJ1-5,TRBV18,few,ASSPEGMDQPQH
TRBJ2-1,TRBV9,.,ASSVPGFSTRNEQF
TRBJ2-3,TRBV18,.,ASSPSWGQADTQY
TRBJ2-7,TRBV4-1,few,ASSQERQYEQY
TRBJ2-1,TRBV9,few,ASSPRGGFLIDEQF
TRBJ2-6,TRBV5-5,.,ASRFFSNSNSGANVLT
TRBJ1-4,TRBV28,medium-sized,ASSLTTGRIEKLF
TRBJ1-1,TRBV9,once,ASSTSASGTEAF
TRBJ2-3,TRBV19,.,ASSRGGARTDTQY
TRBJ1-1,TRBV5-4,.,ASSFQGVGTEAF